This T cell receptor (beta chain) was captured by sequencing in a study of somatic mutations in cytotoxic T cells in rheumatoid arthritis. CDR3 length equals 15 residues. The V gene's germline CDR1 is LNHNV and CDR2 YYDKDF (reference sequence). V trimming: 4 bases; J trimming: 4 bases; junction bases outside the gene matches: 8. The repertoire was sequenced with immunoSEQ multiplex PCR; TCRdb's copy has only in-frame clones and lacks some. Here the sample spans about 5,000 clones, 75% to 85% being singletons. Positively selected by magnetic beads, CD4+ and CD8+ cells were purity-checked by flow cytometry.

The receptor was isolated from a man in his forties with rheumatoid arthritis. The chain combines TRBV15 with TRBJ1-1; 8 bases agree with TRBD1. Specimen: CD8+ T cells sorted from blood, collected at a follow-up visit. CDR3 sequence reads: CATSTSQGGGTEAFF. CDR3 nucleotides: TGTGCCACCAGCACATCACAGGGGGGCGGCACTGAAGCTTTCTTT.